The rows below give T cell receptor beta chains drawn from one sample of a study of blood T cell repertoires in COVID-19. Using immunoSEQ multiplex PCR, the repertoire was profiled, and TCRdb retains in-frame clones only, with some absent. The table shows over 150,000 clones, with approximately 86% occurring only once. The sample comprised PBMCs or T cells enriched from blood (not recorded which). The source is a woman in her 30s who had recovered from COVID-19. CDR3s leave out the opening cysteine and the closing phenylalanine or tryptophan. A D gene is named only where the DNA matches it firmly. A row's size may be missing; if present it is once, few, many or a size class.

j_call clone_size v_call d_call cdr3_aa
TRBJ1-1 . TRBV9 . ASSVADGGTEAF
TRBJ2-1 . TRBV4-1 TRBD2 ASSHSSSGRIEQF
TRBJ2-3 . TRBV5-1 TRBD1 ASSLQTGSTDTQY
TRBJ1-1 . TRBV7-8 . ASSLSREAF
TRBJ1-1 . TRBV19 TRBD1 ASSPTLDGTDTEAF
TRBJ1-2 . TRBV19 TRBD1 ASGRTGEPAIGYGYT
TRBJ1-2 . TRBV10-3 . AISESVSDPNYGYT
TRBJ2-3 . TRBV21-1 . ASSKGYGGLLAGVADTQY
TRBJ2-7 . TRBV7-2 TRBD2 ASSLGRAGGPQDEQY
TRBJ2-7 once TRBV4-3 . ASSQGHGTGFFYEQY
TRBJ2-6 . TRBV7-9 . ASSLSPGGGGANVLT
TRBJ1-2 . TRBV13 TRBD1 ASRETGTGAFYGYT
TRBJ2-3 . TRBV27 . ASRRLASTDTQY
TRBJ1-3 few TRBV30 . AWTKTGSGNTIY
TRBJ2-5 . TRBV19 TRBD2 ASSMRSSGVQETQY
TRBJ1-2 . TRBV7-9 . ASGGGYT
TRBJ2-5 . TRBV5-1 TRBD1 ASSRDRTGQTQY
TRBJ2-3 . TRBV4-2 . ASSQDFGAGLTDTQY
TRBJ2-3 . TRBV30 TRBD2 AWISGGGRTQY
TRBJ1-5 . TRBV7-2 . ASSTTGIYSNQPQH
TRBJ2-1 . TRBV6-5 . ASSGKQGGNNEQF
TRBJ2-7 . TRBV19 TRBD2 ASSLGLAGGPSYEQY
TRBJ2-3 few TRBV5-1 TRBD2 ASSPGTSASSTDTQY
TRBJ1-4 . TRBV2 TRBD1 ASRLLGGSNEKLF
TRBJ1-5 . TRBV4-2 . ASSQERGNGQPQH
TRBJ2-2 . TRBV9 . ASSPGRGGELF
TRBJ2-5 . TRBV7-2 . ASSFSAVQETQY
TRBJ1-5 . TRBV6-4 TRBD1 ASSSAGQAYNQPQH
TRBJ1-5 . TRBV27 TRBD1 ASSFQGQGRQPQH
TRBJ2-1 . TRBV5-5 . ASSLEAAQGYNEQF
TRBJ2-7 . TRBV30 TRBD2 AWSGGRAYEQY
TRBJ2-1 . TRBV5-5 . ASSFRPPKGGDSYNEQF
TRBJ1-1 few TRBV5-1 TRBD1 ASSRSPGTANTEAF
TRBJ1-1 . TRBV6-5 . ASRTLRIMNTEAF
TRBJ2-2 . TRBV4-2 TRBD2 ASSRGLAANTGELF
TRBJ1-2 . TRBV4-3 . ASSQGRGALGYT
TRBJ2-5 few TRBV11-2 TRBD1 ASSTGQGETQY
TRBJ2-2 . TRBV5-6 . ASSLGGLRLPNTGELF
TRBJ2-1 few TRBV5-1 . ASSLDSAYNEQF
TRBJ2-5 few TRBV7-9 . ASSLVGAQETQY
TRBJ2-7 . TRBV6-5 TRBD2 ASSRGLAVYEQY
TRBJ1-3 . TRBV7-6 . ASSSDSLSGNTIY
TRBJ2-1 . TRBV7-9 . ASSLGTGNNEQF
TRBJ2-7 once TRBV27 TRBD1 ASRGTGETYEQY
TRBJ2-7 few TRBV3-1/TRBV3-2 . ASSPRGGRYEQY
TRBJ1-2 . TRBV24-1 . ATSEGSSYGYT
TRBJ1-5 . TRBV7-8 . ASRIGGADQPQH
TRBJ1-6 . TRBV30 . AWSSGGVPLNSPLH
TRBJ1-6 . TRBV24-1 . ATSDLSQGDYNSPLH
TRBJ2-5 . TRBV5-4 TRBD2 ASSLAGGQETQY